A single T cell receptor (beta chain) is shown here with its context. CDR1 and CDR2 (germline): MNHEY, SMNVEV (reference sequence). The CDR3 spans 15 residues. The V gene end was trimmed by 6 bases and the J gene end by 1 base; junction bases not matched to a gene: 7. TCRdb reprocessed the RACE reads with MiXCR, giving one entry per CDR3 protein. The repertoire has 60,000 to 65,000 distinct CDR3 sequences, approximately 11% of them found once; the top ten carry about 2%. This entry is derived from a study of human T cells and chemical hapten exposure. The time point denotes: patch test 3, about 24 weeks after DPC sensitization. Regarding treatment: therapeutic diphenylcyclopropenone sensitization with weekly scalp DPC.

This chain joins TRBV27 and TRBJ1-1, with 8 bases lining up with TRBD1. The source material was whole blood, sampled in connection with sensitization to the hapten diphenylcyclopropenone (DPC). The sequence was collected from a woman in her twenties or thirties with alopecia areata. Some clones in this sample may be carry-over from other donors' samples. The CDR3 is CASSRQGTSNTEAFF. The CDR3 region has the DNA TGTGCCAGCAGCCGACAGGGGACCTCGAACACTGAAGCTTTCTTT.